These T cell receptor beta chains were read from a single sample in a study of CD4 T cells in relation to SARS-CoV-2 and coronaviruses. The table came from immunoSEQ multiplex PCR; TCRdb's copy has only in-frame clones and leaves some out. Of about 18,000 clones in the sample, 80% to 85% were seen once. These receptors are not linked to any known antigen. The sequenced sample consisted of CD4+ T cells from PBMCs, cultured in vitro. Receptors originate from a human donor in good health. CDR3s include the opening cysteine and the closing phenylalanine or tryptophan. Each record gives: J gene, V gene, clone size, D gene, CDR3 protein, CDR3 DNA. D genes are given only for firm matches. A clone size is listed for some rows: how often the clone was seen (once, few, many), or a class if it is expanded.

TRBJ2-3 TRBV19 NA NA CASRQGAGNTQYF TGTGCCAGTAGACAGGGTGCGGGAAATACGCAGTATTTT
TRBJ2-5 TRBV10-1 once NA CASSESGGYETQYF TGCGCCAGCAGTGAGTCGGGTGGTTACGAGACCCAGTACTTC
TRBJ1-2 TRBV2 few TRBD1 CASSPQGARAYGYTF TGTGCCAGCAGTCCCCAGGGGGCTCGAGCCTATGGCTACACCTTC
TRBJ1-4 TRBV7-2 NA NA CASSFLGSVNEKLFF TGTGCCAGCAGCTTTCTTGGGTCAGTAAATGAAAAACTGTTTTTT
TRBJ2-3 TRBV13 NA NA CASSLAVSSTDTQYF TGTGCCAGCAGCTTAGCAGTGTCTAGCACAGATACGCAGTATTTT
TRBJ2-5 TRBV7-2 NA TRBD2 CASSTSGTSGQETQYF TGTGCCAGCAGCACTTCCGGGACTAGCGGTCAGGAGACCCAGTACTTC
TRBJ2-2 TRBV7-3 few NA CASSSGVADTGELFF TGTGCCAGCAGCTCCGGGGTAGCGGACACCGGGGAGCTGTTTTTT
TRBJ2-5 TRBV11-2 once TRBD2 CASSLMGGQETQYF TGTGCCAGCAGCTTGATGGGAGGGCAAGAGACCCAGTACTTC
TRBJ2-1 TRBV19 NA TRBD2 CASSIVGLAGGRYYNEQFF TGTGCCAGTAGTATAGTAGGACTAGCGGGGGGTAGGTACTACAATGAGCAGTTCTTC
TRBJ2-7 TRBV3-1/TRBV3-2 NA NA CASSQDPSSYEQYF TGTGCCAGCAGCCAAGACCCTAGCTCCTACGAGCAGTACTTC
TRBJ2-7 TRBV6-5 once NA CASRDRDMQAEQYF TGTGCCAGCAGAGATCGGGACATGCAAGCGGAGCAGTACTTC
TRBJ2-7 TRBV24-1 NA NA CATQRDIYEQYF TGTGCCACCCAAAGGGATATCTACGAGCAGTACTTC
TRBJ1-6 TRBV3-1/TRBV3-2 NA NA CASSQEYSPLHF TGTGCCAGCAGCCAAGAGTACTCACCCCTCCACTTT
TRBJ2-1 TRBV25-1 NA NA CASAGGHPRQFF TGTGCCAGCGCCGGAGGGCATCCTCGACAGTTCTTC
TRBJ2-7 TRBV6-2/TRBV6-3 NA NA CASSNTQGFHEQYF TGTGCCAGCAGTAACACCCAGGGATTCCACGAGCAGTACTTC
TRBJ2-2 TRBV5-1 NA NA CASSPGQSTGELFF TGCGCCAGCAGCCCTGGACAGTCCACCGGGGAGCTGTTTTTT
TRBJ1-4 TRBV18 NA NA CASSPRQVRSEKLFF TGTGCCAGCTCACCCCGACAGGTGAGGAGTGAAAAACTGTTTTTT
TRBJ2-5 TRBV7-2 NA NA CASSPILQETQYF TGTGCCAGCAGCCCCATCCTACAAGAGACCCAGTACTTC
TRBJ2-3 TRBV7-8 NA NA CASSLRQSTDTQYF TGTGCCAGCAGCCTACGACAGTCCACAGATACGCAGTATTTT
TRBJ2-2 TRBV13 NA TRBD2 CASTERGGPRFTGELFF TGTGCCAGCACCGAGCGGGGGGGCCCCCGGTTCACCGGGGAGCTGTTTTTT
TRBJ2-7 TRBV5-4 NA NA CASSKSFPRDGSSYEQYF TGTGCCAGCAGCAAGTCCTTCCCTCGGGACGGGAGCTCCTACGAGCAGTACTTC
TRBJ2-3 TRBV6-5 NA NA CASSIRGGGADTQYF TGTGCCAGCAGCATTAGGGGGGGTGGGGCAGATACGCAGTATTTT
TRBJ1-2 TRBV4-1 NA NA CASSQGPDVRVSYGYTF TGCGCCAGCAGCCAAGGCCCCGACGTACGGGTATCGTACGGCTACACCTTC
TRBJ2-1 TRBV7-8 NA TRBD2 CASSSGLAGTNEQFF TGTGCCAGCAGCAGTGGACTAGCGGGTACCAATGAGCAGTTCTTC
TRBJ2-6 TRBV7-2 few NA CASSPDGGSGANVLTF TGTGCCAGCAGCCCCGACGGAGGGTCTGGGGCCAACGTCCTGACTTTC
TRBJ2-5 TRBV30 NA TRBD1 CAWSFKDRLQETQYF TGTGCCTGGAGCTTTAAGGACAGGTTACAAGAGACCCAGTACTTC